This TCR beta chain was obtained from a study of CD8+CD57+ T cells in acquired aplastic anemia. Template material for TCR beta VDJ and CDR3 profiling consisted of genomic DNA. Each CDR3 protein gets one entry after TCRdb re-called the reads with MiXCR. The sample has roughly 64,000 distinct CDR3 sequences; 55% are singletons. Trimming removed 4 bases at V and 10 bases at J, with 10 bases between. Germline V gives CDR1 SNHLY, CDR2 FYNNEI. The CDR3 runs 11 residues. This chain connects TRBV2 to TRBJ1-1; D gene ambiguous. This sequence was found in a human donor in good health, serving as a control. The sample was sorted CD4+, CD8+, or CD8+CD57+ T cells (not recorded which) from PBMCs. CDR3 nucleotides: TGTGCCAGCAGTGCGATGGGCGGAGCTTTCTTT. This translates into CASSAMGGAFF.